Shown below are 21 T cell receptor beta chains from a single sample sequenced in a study of beta chain features in type 1 diabetes. Every isolated RNA sample was fully reverse transcribed, so sequencing captured expressed TCRB transcripts. TCRdb's table, derived via immunoSEQ multiplex PCR, lists solely in-frame clones and lacks some. The table shows nearly 250,000 clones, with 12% to 15% occurring only once. The sequencing input was naive CD4+ T cells from blood. Every receptor here comes from a woman aged 40 to 55 in good health.

There are a few counts of this clone. This chain connects TRBV6-1 to TRBJ2-4, with TRBD2 matching 8 bases. The CDR3 consists of 13 residues. The germline V gene has CDR1 MNHNS and CDR2 SASEGT. Trimming at V came to 10 bases and at J to 5 bases, leaving 7 bases not matched to a gene. The CDR3: CATRAGAQNIQYF. The CDR3 DNA reads as TGTGCCACCAGAGCGGGGGCCCAAAACATTCAGTACTTC.

The chain has TRBV7-8 and TRBJ1-1; 8 nucleotides align to TRBD1. Unmatched junction bases numbered 1, after V lost 1 base and J lost 0 bases. Germline V gene lookup returns CDR1 SGHVS and CDR2 FQNEAQ. This CDR3 region has 15 residues. CDR3 loop: CASSLEGQVNTEAFF. The CDR3, as DNA: TGTGCCAGCAGCTTAGAGGGACAGGTGAACACTGAAGCTTTCTTT.

This clone was counted a few times. The J gene is TRBJ1-2, the V gene TRBV18; 7 bases map to TRBD1. Losses at the gene ends were 3 bases for V and 4 bases for J; bases not matched to a gene: 8. The CDR3 covers 15 residues. CDR1 KGHSH and CDR2 LQKENI come from the germline V gene. The CDR3 nucleotides read TGTGCCAGCTCACCCACAACAGGGGAAGGCTATGGCTACACCTTC. Encoded protein: CASSPTTGEGYGYTF.

The rearrangement links TRBV29-1 to TRBJ1-2; TRBD1 matches at 9 bases. The germline CDR1 and CDR2 sequences are SQVTM and ANQGSEA. The CDR3 runs to 13 residues. The V and J ends lost 3 bases and 4 bases, in that order; junction bases with no gene match: 3. The CDR3 protein is CSVELDRGYGYTF. In nucleotides, the CDR3 is TGCAGCGTTGAGCTGGACAGGGGCTATGGCTACACCTTC.

This sequence joins TRBV6-5 and TRBJ1-2; no reliable D call. The CDR3 is made up of 13 amino acids. The germline V gene has CDR1 MNHEY and CDR2 SVGAGI. V lost 5 bases to trimming and J lost 2 bases, with 9 bases between them. The CDR3 nucleotides are TGTGCCAGCAGTGTAGCGGGAAACTATGGCTACACCTTC. Amino acid sequence: CASSVAGNYGYTF.

The chain carries TRBV25-1 and TRBJ2-7, with 9 nucleotides matching TRBD2. V lost 8 bases to trimming and J lost 5 bases; unmatched junction nucleotides: 7. This CDR3 is 13 amino acids long. Germline CDR1 MGHDK, CDR2 SYGVNS. CDR3 in DNA: TGTGCCAGCGGCCTAGCGGGAACTGACGAGCAGTACTTC. As protein: CASGLAGTDEQYF.

This clone was counted a few times. The CDR3 is CASSQNRGLRAGGELFF. Written as DNA, the CDR3 is TGCGCCAGCAGCCAAAACAGGGGGCTTAGGGCGGGCGGGGAGCTGTTTTTT. The chain links TRBV4-3 to TRBJ2-2; 9 positions match TRBD1. The CDR3 totals 17 residues. The germline CDR1 and CDR2 sequences are LGHNA and YSLEER. Germline trimming cut 2 bases from V and 7 bases from J; bases unmatched to any gene: 11.

Regarding this clone: A much larger clonotype is one base distant, so this may be a read error. The CDR3 region is CACSRRETEAFF. As DNA, the CDR3 is TGTGCCTGCAGTCGAAGAGAGACTGAAGCTTTCTTT. V usage is TRBV14 and J usage is TRBJ1-1; the D is unclear. Germline V gene sequence: CDR1 SGHDN, CDR2 FVKESK. This CDR3 region has 12 residues. Based on the CDR3 plus reference TRBV14 and TRBJ1-1, the full variable domain is EAGVTQFPSHSVIEKGQTVTLRCDPISGHDNLYWYRRVMGKEIKFLLHFVKESKQDESGMPNNRFLAERTGGTYSTLKVQPAELEDSGVYFCACSRRETEAFFGQGTRLTVV.

This clone was seen more than once but under ten times. CDR3 in DNA: TGTGCCAGCAGCTTGGGGACTAGCGGGAAAATATACAATGAGCAGTTCTTC. Translated: CASSLGTSGKIYNEQFF. The genes are TRBV5-6 and TRBJ2-1, with 12 bases identical to TRBD2. V shed 0 bases and J 4 bases; nucleotides not matched to a gene: 5. Germline-derived CDR1 and CDR2 are SGHDT and YYEEEE. The CDR3 is made up of 17 amino acids.

This clone was detected only a few times. The rearrangement links TRBV6-6 to TRBJ2-6; no firm D call. V lost 4 bases and J lost 2, with 3 bases in between. Germline CDR1 MNHNY, CDR2 SVGAGI (reference sequence). The length of the CDR3 is 13 residues. The CDR3 nucleotides read TGTGCCAGCAGTTCCACTGGGGCCAACGTCCTGACTTTC. Its protein is CASSSTGANVLTF.

This clone has more than one count but fewer than ten. The chain joins TRBV18 to TRBJ2-3; D is uncertain. The V gene's germline CDR1 is KGHSH and CDR2 LQKENI. This CDR3 has 15 amino acids. V gave up 3 bases and J gave up 1 base, with 11 bases separating them. For the CDR3, the DNA is TGTGCCAGCTCACCGCGGTGGTCGGGCACAGATACGCAGTATTTT. Its protein product is CASSPRWSGTDTQYF.

This clone was recorded a few times. This rearrangement joins TRBV13 to TRBJ2-5, with 7 bases that match TRBD2. This CDR3 is 14 amino acids long. Germline V lookup: CDR1 PRHDT, CDR2 FYEKMQ (reference sequence). V trimming: 5 bases; J trimming: 2 bases; junction bases outside the gene matches: 5. CDR3 loop: CASSLGTTQETQYF. In DNA, the CDR3 is TGTGCCAGCAGCCTCGGGACTACGCAAGAGACCCAGTACTTC.

The chain combines TRBV5-1 with TRBJ1-4, with 7 bases that match TRBD1. The CDR3 is made up of 15 amino acids. V shed 0 bases and J 2 bases; nucleotides not matched to a gene: 1. Germline V gene sequence: CDR1 SGHRS, CDR2 YFSETQ. CDR3 sequence (DNA): TGCGCCAGCAGCTTGGAGGGACAGACTAATGAAAAACTGTTTTTT. Translated, it gives CASSLEGQTNEKLFF. The variable domain in full, with the rest retrieved from reference TRBV5-1 and TRBJ1-4, is KAGVTQTPRYLIKTRGQQVTLSCSPISGHRSVSWYQQTPGQGLQFLFEYFSETQRNKGNFPGRFSGRQFSNSRSEMNVSTLELGDSALYLCASSLEGQTNEKLFFGSGTQLSVL.

This clone was seen more than once but under ten times. The chain recombines TRBV7-9 with TRBJ1-4; D may be TRBD1 (5 bases). The length of the CDR3 is 16 residues. With 3 bases removed from V and 7 bases from J, the gap between germline ends came to 18 bases. Germline CDR1 is SEHNR and CDR2 is FQNEAQ (reference sequence). The CDR3 spells CASSFPGAASIEKLFF. The CDR3 coding sequence is TGTGCCAGCAGCTTTCCTGGGGCAGCCTCGATTGAAAAACTGTTTTTT.

This chain uses TRBV25-1 with TRBJ2-5, with 11 bases aligning to TRBD2. The junction had 6 bases not matched to a gene; V was cut back by 5 bases and J by 7 bases. The CDR3 runs 14 residues. CDR1 MGHDK and CDR2 SYGVNS come from the germline V gene. DNA for the CDR3: TGTGCCAGCAGTCTTAGCGGGGGGGCAGGGACCCAGTACTTC. This codes for CASSLSGGAGTQYF.

The V call is TRBV6-5, the J call TRBJ1-3; 8 nucleotides agree with TRBD1. Germline trimming cut 5 bases from V and 5 bases from J; bases unmatched to any gene: 5. Germline V gene sequence: CDR1 MNHEY, CDR2 SVGAGI. This CDR3 is 14 amino acids long. The CDR3 bases are TGTGCCAGCAGTCCCCAGGGGGCTCGAAACACCATATATTTT. Translating it yields CASSPQGARNTIYF.

This clone has only a few counts. The chain links TRBV6-1 to TRBJ2-2; 10 bases agree with TRBD1. From germline, CDR1 is MNHNS and CDR2 SASEGT. The CDR3 extends over 15 amino acids. V trimming: 3 bases; J trimming: 5 bases; junction bases outside the gene matches: 3. Here the CDR3 DNA reads TGTGCCAGCAGTGAGCCGGGACAGGGGACCGGGGAGCTGTTTTTT. This sequence encodes CASSEPGQGTGELFF.

This chain connects TRBV6-5 to TRBJ2-5; TRBD1 aligns across 7 bases. The CDR3 extends over 16 amino acids. Germline V gene data show CDR1 as MNHEY and CDR2 as SVGAGI. With 4 bases clipped from V and 7 bases from J, the junction kept 15 bases outside the gene matches. Written as DNA, the CDR3 is TGTGCCAGCAGTTCGACAGGGATCAAGTTTGAGGCGACCCAGTACTTC. It encodes CASSSTGIKFEATQYF.

V is TRBV5-6 and J is TRBJ2-3, with D uncertain. Looked up from germline, CDR1 is SGHDT and CDR2 is YYEEEE. V was shortened by 4 bases and J by 2 bases, with 11 bases between the two germline ends. CDR3 length: 14 residues. The CDR3 DNA follows: TGTGCCAGCAGCCCTAGGCGGCCCACAGATACGCAGTATTTT. As protein: CASSPRRPTDTQYF.

This clone has just a few counts. The chain recombines TRBV12-5 with TRBJ2-5; TRBD2 matches 11 bases. With V trimmed by 0 bases and J by 7 bases, 13 bases remained unmatched. The CDR3 runs to 18 residues. The germline CDR1 and CDR2 sequences are LGHNT and FRNRAP. This CDR3 is CASGLVPGSGGGMGTQYF. Here the CDR3 DNA reads TGTGCTAGTGGTTTGGTACCTGGTAGCGGGGGGGGTATGGGGACCCAGTACTTC.

This clone occurred a few times. The chain employs TRBV29-1 and TRBJ1-1, with TRBD1 matching 9 bases. CDR1 is SQVTM and CDR2 is ANQGSEA in the germline V gene. V lost 8 bases, J lost 4 bases, and 5 bases stayed unmatched. CDR3 length equals 12 residues. The CDR3, as DNA: TGCAGCCCACACAGGGGGCCCACTGAAGCTTTCTTT. Encoded protein: CSPHRGPTEAFF.